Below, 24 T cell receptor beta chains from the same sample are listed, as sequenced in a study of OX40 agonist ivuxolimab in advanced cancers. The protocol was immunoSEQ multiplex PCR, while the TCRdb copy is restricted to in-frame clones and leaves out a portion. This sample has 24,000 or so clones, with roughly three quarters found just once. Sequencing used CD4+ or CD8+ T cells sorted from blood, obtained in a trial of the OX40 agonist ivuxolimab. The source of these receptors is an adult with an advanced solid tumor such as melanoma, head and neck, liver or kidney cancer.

The CDR3 loop is CASSQGSSRTNQPQHF. CDR3 nucleotide sequence: TGCGCCAGCAGCCAAGGATCTTCTCGAACCAATCAGCCCCAGCATTTT. The genes are TRBV4-1 and TRBJ1-5, with D unresolved. The CDR3 has 16 amino acids. V shed 1 base and J shed 3 bases, with 13 bases lying between them. Germline CDR1 MGHRA, CDR2 YSYEKL.

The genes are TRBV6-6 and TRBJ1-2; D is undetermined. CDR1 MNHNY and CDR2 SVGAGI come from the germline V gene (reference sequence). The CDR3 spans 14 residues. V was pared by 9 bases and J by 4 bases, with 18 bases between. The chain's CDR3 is CASNIGGEGYGYTF. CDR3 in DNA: TGTGCCAGTAACATTGGTGGAGAGGGCTATGGCTACACCTTC.

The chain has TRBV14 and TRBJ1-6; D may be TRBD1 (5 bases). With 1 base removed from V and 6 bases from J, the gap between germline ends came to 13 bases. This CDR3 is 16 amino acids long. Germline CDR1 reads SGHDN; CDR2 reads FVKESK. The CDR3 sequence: CASSQVGGAGNSPLHF. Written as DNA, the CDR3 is TGTGCCAGCAGCCAAGTCGGAGGGGCGGGTAATTCACCCCTCCACTTT.

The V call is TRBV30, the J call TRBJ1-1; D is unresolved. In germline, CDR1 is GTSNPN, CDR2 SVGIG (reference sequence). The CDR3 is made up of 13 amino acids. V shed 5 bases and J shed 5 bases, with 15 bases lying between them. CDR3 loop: CAWELGFGTEAFF. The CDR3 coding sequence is TGTGCCTGGGAGCTCGGGTTTGGGACTGAAGCTTTCTTT.

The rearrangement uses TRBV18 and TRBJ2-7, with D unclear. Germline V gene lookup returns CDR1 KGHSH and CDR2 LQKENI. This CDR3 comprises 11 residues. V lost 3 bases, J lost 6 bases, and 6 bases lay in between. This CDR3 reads CASSPDSEQYF. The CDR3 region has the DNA TGTGCCAGCTCACCTGACTCCGAGCAGTACTTC.

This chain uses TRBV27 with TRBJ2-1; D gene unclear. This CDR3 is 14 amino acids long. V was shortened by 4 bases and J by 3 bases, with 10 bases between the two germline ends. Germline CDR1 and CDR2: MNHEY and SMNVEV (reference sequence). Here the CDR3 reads CASSSSTVYNEQFF. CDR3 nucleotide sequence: TGTGCCAGCAGTTCGTCCACCGTCTACAATGAGCAGTTCTTC.

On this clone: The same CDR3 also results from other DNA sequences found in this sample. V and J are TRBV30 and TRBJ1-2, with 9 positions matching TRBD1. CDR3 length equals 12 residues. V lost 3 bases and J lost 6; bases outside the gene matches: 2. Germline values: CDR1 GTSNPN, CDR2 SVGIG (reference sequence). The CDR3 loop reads CAWRGQGHGYTF. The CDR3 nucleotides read TGTGCCTGGAGGGGACAGGGACATGGCTACACCTTC.

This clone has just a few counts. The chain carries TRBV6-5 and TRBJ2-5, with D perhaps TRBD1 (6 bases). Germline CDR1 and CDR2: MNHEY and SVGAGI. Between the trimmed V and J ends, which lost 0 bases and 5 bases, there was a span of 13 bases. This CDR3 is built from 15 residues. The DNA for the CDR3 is TGTGCCAGCAGTTACTCGGGGGCCAGGGAGGAGACCCAGTACTTC. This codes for CASSYSGAREETQYF.

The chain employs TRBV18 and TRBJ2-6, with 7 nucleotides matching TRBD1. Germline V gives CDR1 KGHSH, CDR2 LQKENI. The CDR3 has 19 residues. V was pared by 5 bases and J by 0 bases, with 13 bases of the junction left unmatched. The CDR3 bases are TGTGCCAGCTCATCAACCCGAGGACAGGCTTACTCTGGGGCCAACGTCCTGACTTTC. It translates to CASSSTRGQAYSGANVLTF. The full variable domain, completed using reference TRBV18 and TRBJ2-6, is NAGVMQNPRHLVRRRGQEARLRCSPMKGHSHVYWYRQLPEEGLKFMVYLQKENIIDESGMPKERFSAEFPKEGPSILRIQQVVRGDSAAYFCASSSTRGQAYSGANVLTFGAGSRLTVL.

CDR3 DNA sequence: TGTGCCAGCAGTTTAGGGACAGGGGGCATGCAGTTCTTC. Translating it yields CASSLGTGGMQFF. The chain links TRBV27 to TRBJ2-1; 12 bases are shared with TRBD1. Trimming removed 2 bases from V and 12 bases from J; junction bases left unmatched: 2. The germline CDR1 and CDR2 sequences are MNHEY and SMNVEV (reference sequence). This CDR3 region has 13 residues.

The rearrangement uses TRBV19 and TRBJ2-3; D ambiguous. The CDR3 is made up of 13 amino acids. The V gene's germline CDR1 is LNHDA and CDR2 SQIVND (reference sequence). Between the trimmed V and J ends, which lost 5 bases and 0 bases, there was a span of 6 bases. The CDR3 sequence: CASSLASTDTQYF. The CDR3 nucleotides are TGTGCCAGTAGTTTGGCGAGCACAGATACGCAGTATTTT. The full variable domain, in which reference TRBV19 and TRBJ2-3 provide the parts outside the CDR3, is DGGITQSPKYLFRKEGQNVTLSCEQNLNHDAMYWYRQDPGQGLRLIYYSQIVNDFQKGDIAEGYSVSREKKESFPLTVTSAQKNPTAFYLCASSLASTDTQYFGPGTRLTVL.

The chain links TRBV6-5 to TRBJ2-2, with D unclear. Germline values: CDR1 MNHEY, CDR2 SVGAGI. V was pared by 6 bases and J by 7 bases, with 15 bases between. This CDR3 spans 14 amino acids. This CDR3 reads CASRAPGHIGELFF. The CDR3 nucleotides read TGTGCCAGCAGGGCTCCGGGCCACATCGGGGAGCTGTTTTTT.

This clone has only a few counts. The CDR3 nucleotides read TGTGCCAGCAGTCTCCTTATAAGTTATCAGCCCCAGCATTTT. Translation gives CASSLLISYQPQHF. This sequence joins TRBV28 and TRBJ1-5; D uncertain. CDR1 is MDHEN, CDR2 SYDVKM, per germline. V was trimmed by 5 bases and J by 5 bases, leaving 13 bases between them. This CDR3 has 14 residues.

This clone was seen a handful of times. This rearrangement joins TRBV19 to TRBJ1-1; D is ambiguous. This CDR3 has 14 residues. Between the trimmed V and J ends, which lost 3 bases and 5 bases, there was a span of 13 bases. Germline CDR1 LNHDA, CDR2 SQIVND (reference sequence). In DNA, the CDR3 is TGTGCCAGTAGTATCCGCGGAGCGCTAACTGAAGCTTTCTTT. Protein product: CASSIRGALTEAFF.

CDR3 sequence: CASRPGTAYEQYF. The CDR3 nucleotides read TGTGCCAGCAGACCCGGGACCGCCTACGAGCAGTACTTC. The V and J genes are TRBV6-1 and TRBJ2-7; D is possibly TRBD1 or TRBD2 (5 bases each). V was clipped by 6 bases and J by 2 bases, with 11 bases between them. The CDR3 runs to 13 residues. CDR1 is MNHNS, CDR2 SASEGT, per germline.

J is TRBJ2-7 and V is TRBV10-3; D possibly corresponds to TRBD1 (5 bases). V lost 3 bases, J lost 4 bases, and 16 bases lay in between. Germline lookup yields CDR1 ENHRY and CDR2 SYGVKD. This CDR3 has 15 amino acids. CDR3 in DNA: TGTGCCATCAGTGATGTGAAGGGGCGATCGTACGAGCAGTACTTC. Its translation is CAISDVKGRSYEQYF.

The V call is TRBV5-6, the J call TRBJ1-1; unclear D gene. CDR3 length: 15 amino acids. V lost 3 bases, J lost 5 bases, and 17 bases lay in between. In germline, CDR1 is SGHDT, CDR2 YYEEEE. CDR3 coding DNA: TGTGCCAGCAGCTACACACTGGACCGTTGGACTGAAGCTTTCTTT. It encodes CASSYTLDRWTEAFF.

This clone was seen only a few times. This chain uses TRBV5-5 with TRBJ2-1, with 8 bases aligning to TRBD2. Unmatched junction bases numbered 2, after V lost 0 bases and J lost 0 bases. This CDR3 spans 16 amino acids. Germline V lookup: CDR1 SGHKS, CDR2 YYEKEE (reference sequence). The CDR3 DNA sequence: TGTGCCAGCAGCTTGGAGGGACTAGGCTCCTACAATGAGCAGTTCTTC. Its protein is CASSLEGLGSYNEQFF.

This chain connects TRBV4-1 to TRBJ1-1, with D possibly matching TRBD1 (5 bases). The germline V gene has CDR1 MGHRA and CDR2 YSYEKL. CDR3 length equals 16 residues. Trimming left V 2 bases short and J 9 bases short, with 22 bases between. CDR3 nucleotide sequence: TGCGCCAGCAGCCAATCGTTCATCCGGGGACCGGGCAAAGCTTTCTTT. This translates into CASSQSFIRGPGKAFF.

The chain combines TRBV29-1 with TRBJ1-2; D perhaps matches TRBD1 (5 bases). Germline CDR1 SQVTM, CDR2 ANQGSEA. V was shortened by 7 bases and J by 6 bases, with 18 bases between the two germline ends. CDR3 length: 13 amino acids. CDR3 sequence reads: CSAADIRVNGYTF. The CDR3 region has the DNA TGCAGCGCCGCCGACATCAGGGTGAATGGCTACACCTTC. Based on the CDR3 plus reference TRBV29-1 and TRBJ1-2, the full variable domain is SAVISQKPSRDICQRGTSLTIQCQVDSQVTMMFWYRQQPGQSLTLIATANQGSEATYESGFVIDKFPISRPNLTFSTLTVSNMSPEDSSIYLCSAADIRVNGYTFGSGTRLTVV.

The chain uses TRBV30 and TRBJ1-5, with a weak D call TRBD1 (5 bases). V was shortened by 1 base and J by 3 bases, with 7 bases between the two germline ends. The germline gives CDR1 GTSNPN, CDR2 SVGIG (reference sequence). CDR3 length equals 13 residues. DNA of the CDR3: TGTGCCTGGAGTGGACAGCCCAATCAGCCCCAGCATTTT. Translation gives CAWSGQPNQPQHF. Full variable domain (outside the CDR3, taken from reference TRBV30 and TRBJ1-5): SQTIHQWPATLVQPVGSPLSLECTVEGTSNPNLYWYRQAAGRGLQLLFYSVGIGQISSEVPQNLSASRPQDRQFILSSKKLLLSDSGFYLCAWSGQPNQPQHFGDGTRLSIL.

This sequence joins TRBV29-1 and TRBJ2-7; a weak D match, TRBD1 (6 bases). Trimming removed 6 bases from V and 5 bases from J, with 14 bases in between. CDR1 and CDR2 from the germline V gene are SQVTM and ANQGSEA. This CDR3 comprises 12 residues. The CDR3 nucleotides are TGCAGCGTAATCGGGACACCCGACGAGCAGTACTTC. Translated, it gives CSVIGTPDEQYF.

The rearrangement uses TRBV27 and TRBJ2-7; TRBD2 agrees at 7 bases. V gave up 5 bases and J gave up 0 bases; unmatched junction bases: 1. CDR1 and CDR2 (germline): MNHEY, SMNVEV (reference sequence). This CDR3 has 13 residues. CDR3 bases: TGTGCCAGCAGTCTAGCGGTCTCCTACGAGCAGTACTTC. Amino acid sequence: CASSLAVSYEQYF.

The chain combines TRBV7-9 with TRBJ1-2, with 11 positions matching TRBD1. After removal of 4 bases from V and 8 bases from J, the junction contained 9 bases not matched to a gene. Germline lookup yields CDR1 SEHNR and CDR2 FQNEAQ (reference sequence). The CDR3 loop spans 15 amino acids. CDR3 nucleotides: TGTGCCAGCAGCTGGACAGGGGGCGCGATGAACGGCTACACCTTC. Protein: CASSWTGGAMNGYTF.